The sequence of this TCR beta chain was determined in a study of blood T cell repertoires in COVID-19. The wider study: Material from acute and convalescent COVID-19 was sourced from the United States, Italy and Spain.

Germline V gene data show CDR1 as SGHRS and CDR2 as YFSETQ. This CDR3 comprises 16 residues. V lost 0 bases and J 7 bases, leaving 14 bases between the germline ends. Original methodology: Estimated nucleated cell counts came from reference gene primer amplification. Clones were read by immunoSEQ multiplex PCR, and TCRdb kept only the in-frame ones, dropping some. That table gives V, J and clone size, and the DNA gave D and trimming. The table shows some 380,000 clones, with around 84% occurring only once. This clone was seen a single time. This receptor was obtained from a human donor with acute or convalescent COVID-19. The donor label of this sample is uncertain. The source material was peripheral blood. The chain recombines TRBV5-1 with TRBJ1-6, with D perhaps TRBD1 (5 bases). The CDR3 is CASSLVRQTENSPLHF. CDR3 bases: TGCGCCAGCAGCTTGGTTCGACAGACAGAGAATTCACCCCTCCACTTT.